The 21 T cell receptor beta chains below all came from one sample that was sequenced in a study of blood T cell repertoires in COVID-19. This table comes from immunoSEQ multiplex PCR, and its TCRdb copy is limited to in-frame clones, with some not included. The sample yields about 530,000 clones, roughly nine tenths seen once. What was sequenced was peripheral blood. The receptors derive from a woman aged 50 to 65 with COVID-19, enrolled during active disease.

The table lists this clone with a count of one. Other DNA sequences within the sample encode an identical CDR3. The rearrangement joins TRBV19 to TRBJ1-6; 8 positions agree with TRBD1. V was pared by 3 bases and J by 7 bases, with 2 bases of the junction left unmatched. Germline assignment: CDR1 LNHDA and CDR2 SQIVND (reference sequence). The CDR3 sequence is 14 residues long. The CDR3 loop is CASSMDRANSPLHF. The DNA for the CDR3 is TGTGCCAGTAGTATGGACAGGGCGAATTCACCCCTCCACTTT.

This clone was counted a single time. J is TRBJ2-1 and V is TRBV18; tentatively, D is TRBD2 (6 bases). Germline V gene lookup returns CDR1 KGHSH and CDR2 LQKENI. Trimming took 5 bases from V and 1 from J, leaving 12 bases between them. The CDR3 is made up of 15 amino acids. CDR3: CASSFSGGSYNEQFF. The CDR3 DNA reads as TGTGCCAGCTCATTCTCCGGGGGTTCCTACAATGAGCAGTTCTTC.

The CDR3 nucleotides read TGTGCCACCCGGACAGGGTTATATGGCTACACCTTC. This sequence encodes CATRTGLYGYTF. The chain joins TRBV11-2 to TRBJ1-2; 8 nucleotides match TRBD1. From germline, CDR1 is SGHAT and CDR2 FQNNGV. Trimming at V came to 10 bases and at J to 5 bases, leaving 6 bases not matched to a gene. This CDR3 has 12 residues.

This chain uses TRBV24-1 with TRBJ2-3, with a tentative D call TRBD1 (6 bases). Trimming cost V 4 bases and J 3 bases, with 13 bases left between them. Germline V gene lookup returns CDR1 KGHDR and CDR2 SFDVKD. The CDR3 spans 15 residues. As DNA, the CDR3 is TGTGCCACCAGTGAGGCGAGGGGGAATACAGATACGCAGTATTTT. Its protein product is CATSEARGNTDTQYF.

The chain carries TRBV9 and TRBJ1-1; D unclear. This CDR3 contains 13 residues. Trimming cost V 0 bases and J 7 bases, with 10 bases left between them. Germline V gives CDR1 SGDLS, CDR2 YYNGEE. CDR3 coding DNA: TGTGCCAGCAGCGTAGGGAGAAACCGTGAAGCTTTCTTT. Encoded protein: CASSVGRNREAFF.

In the case of this clone: Distinct nucleotide sequences in the sample also encode this CDR3. The chain employs TRBV19 and TRBJ1-1; D unclear. This CDR3 has 13 amino acids. V lost 2 bases to trimming and J lost 5 bases, with 9 bases between them. Germline CDR1 LNHDA, CDR2 SQIVND (reference sequence). The CDR3 spells CASSISRGTEAFF. The CDR3 DNA reads as TGTGCCAGTAGTATAAGTAGAGGAACTGAAGCTTTCTTT.

The CDR3 loop is CASSRSGNTDTQYF. DNA for the CDR3: TGTGCCAGTAGTCGTAGCGGAAACACAGATACGCAGTATTTT. The V call is TRBV19, the J call TRBJ2-3, with a weak D call TRBD2 (6 bases). Germline CDR1 LNHDA, CDR2 SQIVND (reference sequence). The CDR3 is 14 amino acids. V lost 5 bases to trimming and J lost 2 bases, with 11 bases between them.

This chain links TRBV4-2 with TRBJ1-5; no reliable D call. Trimming pared 0 bases from V and 5 bases from J, leaving 5 bases between. There are 13 residues in the CDR3. Per the germline V gene, CDR1 is LGHNA and CDR2 is YNFKEQ. CDR3 coding DNA: TGTGCCAGCAGCCAAGATCCGGATCAGCCCCAGCATTTT. Its translation: CASSQDPDQPQHF.

CDR3 region: CASSSDREQYF. The CDR3 nucleotides read TGTGCCAGCAGCTCGGACAGAGAGCAGTACTTC. The V and J genes are TRBV21-1 and TRBJ2-7; the table's D call, TRBD1, was not checked against the DNA. TRBV21-1 is shown as a pseudogene. The CDR3 has 11 amino acids.

The chain uses TRBV5-5 and TRBJ1-5; 7 bases map to TRBD1. Looked up from germline, CDR1 is SGHKS and CDR2 is YYEKEE (reference sequence). The CDR3 is 13 residues long. V was pared by 3 bases and J by 6 bases, with 3 bases of the junction left unmatched. The CDR3 DNA reads as TGTGCCAGCAGCTCGACAGGGTCTCAGCCCCAGCATTTT. Amino acids: CASSSTGSQPQHF. Filled out from reference TRBV5-5 and TRBJ1-5, the complete variable domain reads DAGVTQSPTHLIKTRGQQVTLRCSPISGHKSVSWYQQVLGQGPQFIFQYYEKEERGRGNFPDRFSARQFPNYSSELNVNALLLGDSALYLCASSSTGSQPQHFGDGTRLSIL.

The gene calls are TRBV6-5 and TRBJ2-3; weak D call: TRBD1 (5 bases). This CDR3 has 14 residues. Germline V gene lookup returns CDR1 MNHEY and CDR2 SVGAGI. Trimming took 6 bases from V and 5 from J, leaving 15 bases between them. CDR3 sequence (DNA): TGTGCCAGCAGCAAAAGCAGCCAGGGAGATACGCAGTATTTT. Translation gives CASSKSSQGDTQYF.

This rearrangement joins TRBV18 to TRBJ1-5, with D possibly TRBD1 on 5 matching bases. The CDR3 loop spans 14 amino acids. Trimming took off 5 bases at V and 4 bases at J, with 12 bases between the two ends. The V gene's germline CDR1 is KGHSH and CDR2 LQKENI. The DNA of the CDR3 is TGTGCCAGCTCATCGAGGGAGGGGAATCAGCCCCAGCATTTT. This encodes CASSSREGNQPQHF.

This rearrangement joins TRBV7-9 to TRBJ2-2; D unclear. Trimming took off 5 bases at V and 3 bases at J, with 13 bases between the two ends. The CDR3 is 15 amino acids. Per germline, CDR1 SEHNR and CDR2 FQNEAQ (reference sequence). The CDR3 coding sequence is TGTGCCAGCAGCCCCGCCCCCGGAGACACCGGGGAGCTGTTTTTT. Its protein product is CASSPAPGDTGELFF.

The gene calls are TRBV6-2 or TRBV6-3 and TRBJ2-7, with D tentatively TRBD2 (6 bases). Deletions cut 2 bases from V and 3 bases from J, with 11 bases between. The CDR3 consists of 14 residues. Germline-derived CDR1 and CDR2 are MNHEY and SVGEGT. The CDR3 DNA reads TGTGCCAGCAGTTACACTCACGGGGGCTACGAGCAGTACTTC. Its protein product is CASSYTHGGYEQYF.

CDR3 loop: CAADRGTQETQYF. CDR3 in DNA: TGTGCCGCGGACAGGGGGACTCAAGAGACCCAGTACTTC. V gene TRBV6-5 combines with J gene TRBJ2-5, with TRBD1 matching over 10 bases. The junction had 5 bases not matched to a gene; V was cut back by 11 bases and J by 2 bases. The CDR3 runs 13 residues. Germline-derived CDR1 and CDR2 are MNHEY and SVGAGI.

This chain connects TRBV23-1 to TRBJ1-6, with 7 nucleotides matching TRBD1. TRBV23-1 is reported as an ORF; its role is uncertain. There are 17 residues in the CDR3. V dropped 0 bases and J dropped 7; count of bases not matched to a gene: 9. CDR3 nucleotide sequence: TGCGCCAGCAGTCAATCTAAAAAGGGACAGAGGAATTCACCCCTCCACTTT. Translated, it gives CASSQSKKGQRNSPLHF.

As concerns this clone: Mismatch with germline at one junction end may stem from a read error. The chain carries TRBV11-2 and TRBJ2-1; TRBD1 matches at 9 bases. CDR1 is SGHAT and CDR2 is FQNNGV in the germline V gene. This CDR3 spans 13 amino acids. CDR3 DNA: TGTGCCAGCAGCTTAGTCATCACCGGGACAGGGCTCTTC. It specifies CASSLVITGTGLF.

This clone was observed once. The V gene is TRBV2, the J gene TRBJ2-3, with 12 bases lining up with TRBD2. Germline V gene data show CDR1 as SNHLY and CDR2 as FYNNEI. Trimming took 7 bases from V and 4 from J; bases not matched to a gene: 9. This CDR3 comprises 16 residues. The CDR3 loop reads CASIDAGTSGPDTQYF. DNA of the CDR3: TGTGCCAGCATAGATGCCGGGACTAGCGGGCCAGATACGCAGTATTTT. The full variable domain, its missing parts supplied by reference TRBV2 and TRBJ2-3, is EPEVTQTPSHQVTQMGQEVILRCVPISNHLYFYWYRQILGQKVEFLVSFYNNEISEKSEIFDDQFSVERPDGSNFTLKIRSTKLEDSAMYFCASIDAGTSGPDTQYFGPGTRLTVL.

The rearrangement uses TRBV9 and TRBJ2-5; 11 bases map to TRBD2. The CDR3 is 14 amino acids. V dropped 4 bases and J dropped 6; count of bases not matched to a gene: 5. Per germline, CDR1 SGDLS and CDR2 YYNGEE. As DNA, the CDR3 is TGTGCCAGCAGCCTTAGCGGGGGGGCGAAGACCCAGTACTTC. As protein: CASSLSGGAKTQYF.

The chain has TRBV27 and TRBJ1-1, with D tentatively TRBD1 (6 bases). Trimming pared 7 bases from V and 5 bases from J, leaving 17 bases between. This CDR3 is 14 amino acids long. Germline CDR1 reads MNHEY; CDR2 reads SMNVEV (reference sequence). Here the CDR3 reads CASTPQGRRTEAFF. DNA for the CDR3: TGTGCCAGCACGCCCCAGGGGAGAAGGACTGAAGCTTTCTTT.

The chain combines TRBV19 with TRBJ2-2, with D possibly TRBD1 on 5 matching bases. CDR1 and CDR2 from the germline V gene are LNHDA and SQIVND (reference sequence). The CDR3 runs 14 residues. V was cut by 0 bases and J by 8 bases, with 10 bases left in between. CDR3 amino acids: CASSIESRAGELFF. Written as DNA, the CDR3 is TGTGCCAGTAGTATAGAGTCCAGGGCGGGGGAGCTGTTTTTT.